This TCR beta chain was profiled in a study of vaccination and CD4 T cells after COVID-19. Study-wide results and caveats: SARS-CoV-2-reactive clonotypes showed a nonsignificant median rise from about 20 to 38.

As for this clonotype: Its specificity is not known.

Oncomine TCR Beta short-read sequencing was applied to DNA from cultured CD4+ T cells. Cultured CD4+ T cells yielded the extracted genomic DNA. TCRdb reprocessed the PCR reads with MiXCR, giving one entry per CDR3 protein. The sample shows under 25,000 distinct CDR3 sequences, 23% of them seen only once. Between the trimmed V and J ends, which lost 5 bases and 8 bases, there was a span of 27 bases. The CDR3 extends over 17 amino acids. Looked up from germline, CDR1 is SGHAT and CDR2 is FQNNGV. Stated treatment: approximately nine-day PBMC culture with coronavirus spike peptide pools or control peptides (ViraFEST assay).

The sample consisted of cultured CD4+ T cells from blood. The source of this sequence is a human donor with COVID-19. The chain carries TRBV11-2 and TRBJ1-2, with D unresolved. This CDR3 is CASSPAPPTGSDNGYTF. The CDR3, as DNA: TGTGCCAGCAGCCCCGCCCCTCCGACGGGTTCGGATAACGGCTACACCTTC.